What follows are 3 T cell receptor beta chains derived from one specimen sequenced in a study of technical replicates of blood from several donors. Method: immunoSEQ multiplex PCR; TCRdb's copy keeps in-frame clones and lacks some. The sample has 77,000 or so clones, roughly 92% seen once; the top ten hold 0.41%. What was sequenced was T cells isolated from PBMCs. All receptors come from a human donor in good health.

The rearrangement uses TRBV29-1 and TRBJ2-3; 9 positions match TRBD1. Germline CDR1 and CDR2: SQVTM and ANQGSEA. This CDR3 has 16 residues. With 4 bases clipped from V and 2 bases from J, the junction kept 10 bases outside the gene matches. CDR3 residues: CSVAQGAIRATDTQYF. The CDR3 bases are TGCAGCGTTGCACAGGGGGCGATACGCGCCACAGATACGCAGTATTTT.

V is TRBV10-3 and J is TRBJ1-1; a weak D match, TRBD1 (5 bases). The CDR3 spans 14 residues. CDR1 and CDR2 (germline): ENHRY, SYGVKD. The ends were cut back, 3 bases at V and 1 base at J, with 9 bases in the middle. In nucleotides, the CDR3 is TGTGCCATCAGTGACAGGGCCAGGAACACTGAAGCTTTCTTT. Protein sequence: CAISDRARNTEAFF.

The gene calls are TRBV9 and TRBJ2-7, with a possible D match to TRBD1 (6 bases). Germline lookup yields CDR1 SGDLS and CDR2 YYNGEE. The CDR3 extends over 16 amino acids. V gave up 4 bases and J gave up 4 bases, with 21 bases separating them. In DNA form, the CDR3 reads TGTGCCAGCAGCCCGCATCCTGGGACACTCACTTACGAGCAGTACTTC. Translated: CASSPHPGTLTYEQYF.